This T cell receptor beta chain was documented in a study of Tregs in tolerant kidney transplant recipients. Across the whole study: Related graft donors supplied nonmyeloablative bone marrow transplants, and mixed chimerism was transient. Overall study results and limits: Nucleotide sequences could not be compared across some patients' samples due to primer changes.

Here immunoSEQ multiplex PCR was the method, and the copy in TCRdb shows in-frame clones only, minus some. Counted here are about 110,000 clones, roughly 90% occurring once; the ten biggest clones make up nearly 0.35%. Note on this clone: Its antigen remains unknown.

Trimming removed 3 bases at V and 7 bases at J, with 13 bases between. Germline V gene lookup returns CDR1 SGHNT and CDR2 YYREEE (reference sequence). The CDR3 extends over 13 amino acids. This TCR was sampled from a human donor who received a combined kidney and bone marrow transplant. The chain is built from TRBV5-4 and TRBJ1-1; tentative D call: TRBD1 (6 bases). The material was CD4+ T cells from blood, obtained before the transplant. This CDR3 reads CASSSGTRHEAFF. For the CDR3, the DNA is TGTGCCAGCAGCTCTGGGACAAGGCATGAAGCTTTCTTT.